This record looks at one T cell receptor (beta chain) sequence and its context. Its target is unknown. This record comes from a study of persistence of HIV-infected CD4 T cells. CDR3 size: 14 residues. Deletions cut 6 bases from V and 2 bases from J, with 14 bases between. CDR1 is KGHSH and CDR2 is LQKENI in the germline V gene. This was the immunoSEQ version 4 assay in survey mode. TCRdb's copy holds only in-frame clones and misses some; the assay was immunoSEQ multiplex PCR. This sample has about 43,000 clones; 80% to 90% occur once, and the top ten carry 1%. Nonspecific anti-CD3/anti-CD28 bead stimulation represents the broad CD4+ T cell repertoire. Sorting of responding CD4+ T cells relied on upregulated CD40 ligand together with CD69.

The TCR sequence derives from an adult man with HIV who was CMV-seropositive. The sample was CD4+ T cells sorted from PBMCs after approximately 19-hour stimulation, taken from a patient who received antiretroviral therapy. The V and J genes are TRBV18 and TRBJ2-7; D assignment may be TRBD1 or TRBD2 (6 bases each). The chain's CDR3 is CASSLRGPPYEQYF. CDR3 bases: TGTGCCAGCTCGCTTCGGGGGCCTCCCTACGAGCAGTACTTC.